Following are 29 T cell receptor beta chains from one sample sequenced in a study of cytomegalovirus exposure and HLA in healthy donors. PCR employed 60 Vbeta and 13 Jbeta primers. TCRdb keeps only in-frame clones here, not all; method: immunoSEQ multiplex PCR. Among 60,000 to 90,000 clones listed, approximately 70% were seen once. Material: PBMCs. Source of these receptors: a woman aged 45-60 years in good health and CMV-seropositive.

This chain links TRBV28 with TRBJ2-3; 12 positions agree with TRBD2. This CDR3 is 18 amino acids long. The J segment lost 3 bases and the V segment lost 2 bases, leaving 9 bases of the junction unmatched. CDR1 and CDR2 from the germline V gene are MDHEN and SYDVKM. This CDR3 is CASSLPRLAGAKTDTQYF. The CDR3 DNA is TGTGCCAGCAGTTTACCCAGACTAGCGGGAGCGAAGACAGATACGCAGTATTTT.

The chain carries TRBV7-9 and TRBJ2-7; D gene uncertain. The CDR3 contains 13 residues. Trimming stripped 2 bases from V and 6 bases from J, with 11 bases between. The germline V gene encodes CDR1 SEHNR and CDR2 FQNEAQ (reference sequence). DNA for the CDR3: TGTGCCAGCAGCTTATCGGTAGCATCCGAGCAGTACTTC. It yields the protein CASSLSVASEQYF.

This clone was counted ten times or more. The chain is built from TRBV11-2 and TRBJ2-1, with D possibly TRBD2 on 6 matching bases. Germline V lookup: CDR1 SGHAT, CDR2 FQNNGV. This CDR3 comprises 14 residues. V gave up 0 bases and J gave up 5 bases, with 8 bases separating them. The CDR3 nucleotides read TGTGCCAGCAGCTTAGAACCGGGGGACAATGAGCAGTTCTTC. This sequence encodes CASSLEPGDNEQFF.

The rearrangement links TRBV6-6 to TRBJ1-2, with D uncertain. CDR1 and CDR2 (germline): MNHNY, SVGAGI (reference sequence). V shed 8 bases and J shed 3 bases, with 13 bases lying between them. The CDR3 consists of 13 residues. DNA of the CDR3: TGTGCCAGCCGGGATTTCTCAGACTATGGCTACACCTTC. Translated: CASRDFSDYGYTF.

The CDR3 nucleotides are TGCGCCAGCAGCCCTAGTGTGCGTCCCCGGGGGGAAGAGACCCAGTACTTC. It translates to CASSPSVRPRGEETQYF. V and J are TRBV5-1 and TRBJ2-5; 7 nucleotides align to TRBD2. CDR3 size: 17 residues. Germline-derived CDR1 and CDR2 are SGHRS and YFSETQ. Germline trimming cut 4 bases from V and 3 bases from J; bases unmatched to any gene: 15.

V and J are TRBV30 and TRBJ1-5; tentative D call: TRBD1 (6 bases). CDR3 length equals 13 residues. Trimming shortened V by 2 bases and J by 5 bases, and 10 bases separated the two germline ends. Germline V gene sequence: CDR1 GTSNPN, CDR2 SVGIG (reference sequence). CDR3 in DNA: TGTGCCTGGAGTACACGGACAGATCAGCCCCAGCATTTT. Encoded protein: CAWSTRTDQPQHF.

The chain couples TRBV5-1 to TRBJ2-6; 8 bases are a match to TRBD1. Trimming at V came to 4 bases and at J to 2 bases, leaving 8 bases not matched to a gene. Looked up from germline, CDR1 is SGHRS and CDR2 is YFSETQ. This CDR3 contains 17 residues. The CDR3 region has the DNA TGCGCCAGCAGCATACAGGGGGACTTTGCTGGGGCCAACGTCCTGACTTTC. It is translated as CASSIQGDFAGANVLTF. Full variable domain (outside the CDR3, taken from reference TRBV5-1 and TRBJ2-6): KAGVTQTPRYLIKTRGQQVTLSCSPISGHRSVSWYQQTPGQGLQFLFEYFSETQRNKGNFPGRFSGRQFSNSRSEMNVSTLELGDSALYLCASSIQGDFAGANVLTFGAGSRLTVL.

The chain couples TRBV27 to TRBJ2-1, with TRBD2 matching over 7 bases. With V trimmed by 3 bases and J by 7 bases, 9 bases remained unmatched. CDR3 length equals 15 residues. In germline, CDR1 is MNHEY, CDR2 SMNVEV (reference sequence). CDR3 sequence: CASSFHRGLSNEQFF. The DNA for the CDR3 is TGTGCCAGCAGTTTCCACCGGGGACTATCGAATGAGCAGTTCTTC.

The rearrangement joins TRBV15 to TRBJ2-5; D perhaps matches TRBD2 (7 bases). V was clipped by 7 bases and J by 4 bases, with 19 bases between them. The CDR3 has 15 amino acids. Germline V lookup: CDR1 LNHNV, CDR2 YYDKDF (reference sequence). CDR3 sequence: CATTGGLVQGETQYF. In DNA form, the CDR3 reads TGTGCCACCACCGGGGGGCTAGTGCAGGGAGAGACCCAGTACTTC.

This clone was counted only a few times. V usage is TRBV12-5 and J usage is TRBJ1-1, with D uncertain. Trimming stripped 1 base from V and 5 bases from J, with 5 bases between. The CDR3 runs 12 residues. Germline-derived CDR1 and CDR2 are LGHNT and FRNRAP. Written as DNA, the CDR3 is TGTGCTAGTGGTTTGGGAACTACTGAAGCTTTCTTT. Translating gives CASGLGTTEAFF.

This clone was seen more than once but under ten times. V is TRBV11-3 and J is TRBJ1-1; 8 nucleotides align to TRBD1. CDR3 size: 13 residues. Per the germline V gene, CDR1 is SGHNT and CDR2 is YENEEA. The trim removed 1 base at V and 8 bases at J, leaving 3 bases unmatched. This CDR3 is CASSLAQGAEAFF. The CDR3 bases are TGTGCCAGCAGCTTAGCTCAGGGGGCGGAAGCTTTCTTT.

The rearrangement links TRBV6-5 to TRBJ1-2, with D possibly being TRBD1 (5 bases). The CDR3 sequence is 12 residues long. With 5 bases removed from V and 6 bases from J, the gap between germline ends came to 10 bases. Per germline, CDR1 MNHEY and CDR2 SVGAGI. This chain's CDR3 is CASSTGGDGYTF. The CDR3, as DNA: TGTGCCAGCAGTACTGGGGGGGATGGCTACACCTTC.

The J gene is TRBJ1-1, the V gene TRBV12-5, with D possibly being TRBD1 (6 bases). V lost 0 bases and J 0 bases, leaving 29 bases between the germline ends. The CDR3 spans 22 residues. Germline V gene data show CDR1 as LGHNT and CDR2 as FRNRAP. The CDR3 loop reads CASGLVIGQGRHTSFMNTEAFF. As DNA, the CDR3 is TGTGCTAGTGGTTTGGTTATCGGGCAGGGGAGACATACCTCCTTCATGAACACTGAAGCTTTCTTT.

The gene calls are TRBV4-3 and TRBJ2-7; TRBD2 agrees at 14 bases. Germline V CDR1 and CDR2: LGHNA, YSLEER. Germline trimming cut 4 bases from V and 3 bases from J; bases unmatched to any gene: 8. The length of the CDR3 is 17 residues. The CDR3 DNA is TGCGCCAGCAGCCCGGGCCCAGGGACTAGCGGGGGCTACGAGCAGTACTTC. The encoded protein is CASSPGPGTSGGYEQYF.

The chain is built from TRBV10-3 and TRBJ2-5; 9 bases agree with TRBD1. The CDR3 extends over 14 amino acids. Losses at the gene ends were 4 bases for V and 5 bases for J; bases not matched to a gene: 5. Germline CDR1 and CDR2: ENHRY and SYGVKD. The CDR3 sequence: CAISGTGGRETQYF. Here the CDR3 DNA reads TGTGCCATCAGTGGAACAGGGGGCCGGGAGACCCAGTACTTC.

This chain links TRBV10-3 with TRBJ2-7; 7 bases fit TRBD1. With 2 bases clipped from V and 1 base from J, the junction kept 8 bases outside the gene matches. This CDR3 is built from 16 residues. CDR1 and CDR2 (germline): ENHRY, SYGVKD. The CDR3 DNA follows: TGTGCCATCAGTGAGGGTTGGGGACAGTCTTCCTACGAGCAGTACTTC. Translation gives CAISEGWGQSSYEQYF.

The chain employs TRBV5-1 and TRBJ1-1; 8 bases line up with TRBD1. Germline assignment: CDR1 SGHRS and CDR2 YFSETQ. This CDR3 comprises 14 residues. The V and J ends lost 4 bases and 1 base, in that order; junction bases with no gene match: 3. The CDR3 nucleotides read TGCGCCAGCAGCGTGGACAGGGCGAACACTGAAGCTTTCTTT. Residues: CASSVDRANTEAFF.

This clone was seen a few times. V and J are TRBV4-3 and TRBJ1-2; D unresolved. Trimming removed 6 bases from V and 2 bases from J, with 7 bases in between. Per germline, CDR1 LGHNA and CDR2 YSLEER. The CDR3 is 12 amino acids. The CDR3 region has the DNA TGCGCCAGCAGTGAGGGCAACTATGGCTACACCTTC. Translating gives CASSEGNYGYTF.

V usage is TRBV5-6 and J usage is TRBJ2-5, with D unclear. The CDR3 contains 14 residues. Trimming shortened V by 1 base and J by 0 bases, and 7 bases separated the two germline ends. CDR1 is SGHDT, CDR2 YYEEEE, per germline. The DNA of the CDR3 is TGTGCCAGCAGCTTGTTCACGGACCAAGAGACCCAGTACTTC. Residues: CASSLFTDQETQYF.

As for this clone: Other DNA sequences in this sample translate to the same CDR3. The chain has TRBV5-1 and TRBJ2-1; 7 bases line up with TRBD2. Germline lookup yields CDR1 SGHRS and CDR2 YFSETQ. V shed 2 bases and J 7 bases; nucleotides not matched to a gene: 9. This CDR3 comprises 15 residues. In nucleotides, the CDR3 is TGCGCCAGCAGCTTCACGGCGGGAGTTACTAATGAGCAGTTCTTC. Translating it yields CASSFTAGVTNEQFF.

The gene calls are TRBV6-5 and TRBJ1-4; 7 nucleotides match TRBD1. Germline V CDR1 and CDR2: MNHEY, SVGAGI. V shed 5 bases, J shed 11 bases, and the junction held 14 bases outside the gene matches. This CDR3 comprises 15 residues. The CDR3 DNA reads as TGTGCCAGCAGTCGCCAACAGGGGTCGAGTTGGAAACTGTTTTTT. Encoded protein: CASSRQQGSSWKLFF.

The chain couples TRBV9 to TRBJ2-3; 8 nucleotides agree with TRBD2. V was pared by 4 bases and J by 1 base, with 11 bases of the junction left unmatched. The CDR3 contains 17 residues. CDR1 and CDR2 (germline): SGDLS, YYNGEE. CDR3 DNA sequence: TGTGCCAGCAGCATCACCCTTCCGGGGGGGGGCACAGATACGCAGTATTTT. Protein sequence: CASSITLPGGGTDTQYF.

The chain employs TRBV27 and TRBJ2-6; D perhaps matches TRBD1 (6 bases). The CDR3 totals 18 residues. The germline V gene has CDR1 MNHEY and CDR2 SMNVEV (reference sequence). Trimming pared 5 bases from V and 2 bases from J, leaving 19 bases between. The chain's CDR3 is CASSPPRGRVAGANVLTF. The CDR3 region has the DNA TGTGCCAGCAGTCCCCCGAGGGGGAGAGTAGCTGGGGCCAACGTCCTGACTTTC. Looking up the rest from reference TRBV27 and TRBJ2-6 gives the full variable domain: EAQVTQNPRYLITVTGKKLTVTCSQNMNHEYMSWYRQDPGLGLRQIYYSMNVEVTDKGDVPEGYKVSRKEKRNFPLILESPSPNQTSLYFCASSPPRGRVAGANVLTFGAGSRLTVL.

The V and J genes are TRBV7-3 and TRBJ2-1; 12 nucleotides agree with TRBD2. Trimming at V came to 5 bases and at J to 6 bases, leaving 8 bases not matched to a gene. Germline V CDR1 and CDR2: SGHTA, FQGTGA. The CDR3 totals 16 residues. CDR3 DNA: TGTGCCAGCAGCACAACGACTAGCGGGAGACCCAATGAGCAGTTCTTC. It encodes CASSTTTSGRPNEQFF.

The CDR3 sequence is CASSWDRGQETQYF. In DNA, the CDR3 is TGTGCCAGCAGCTGGGACAGGGGGCAGGAGACCCAGTACTTC. V is TRBV5-4 and J is TRBJ2-5; 12 bases line up with TRBD1. V gave up 3 bases and J gave up 5 bases; unmatched junction bases: 2. CDR1 is SGHNT, CDR2 YYREEE, per germline (reference sequence). The CDR3 is made up of 14 amino acids. The full variable domain, rest sourced from reference TRBV5-4 and TRBJ2-5, is ETGVTQSPTHLIKTRGQQVTLRCSSQSGHNTVSWYQQALGQGPQFIFQYYREEENGRGNFPPRFSGLQFPNYSSELNVNALELDDSALYLCASSWDRGQETQYFGPGTRLLVL.

The CDR3 coding sequence is TGCGCCAGCAGCTTTGGAGAATCAACAGATACGCAGTATTTT. Translating gives CASSFGESTDTQYF. The V call is TRBV5-1, the J call TRBJ2-3; no firm D call. CDR1 is SGHRS and CDR2 is YFSETQ in the germline V gene. This CDR3 has 14 residues. With 2 bases removed from V and 3 bases from J, the gap between germline ends came to 10 bases.

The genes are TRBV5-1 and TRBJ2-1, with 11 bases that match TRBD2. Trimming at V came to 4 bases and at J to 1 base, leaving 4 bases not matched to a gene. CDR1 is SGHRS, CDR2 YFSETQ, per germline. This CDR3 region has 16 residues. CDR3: CASSIGTSGSYNEQFF. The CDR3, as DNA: TGCGCCAGCAGCATTGGGACTAGCGGTTCCTACAATGAGCAGTTCTTC.

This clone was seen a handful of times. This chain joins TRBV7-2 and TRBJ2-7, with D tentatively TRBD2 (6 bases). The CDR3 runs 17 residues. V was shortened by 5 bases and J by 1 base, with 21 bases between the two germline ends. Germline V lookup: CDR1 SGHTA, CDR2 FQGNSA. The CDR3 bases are TGTGCCAGCAGCCCGCACGGGACTTTCCAAAAATCCTACGAGCAGTACTTC. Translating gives CASSPHGTFQKSYEQYF.

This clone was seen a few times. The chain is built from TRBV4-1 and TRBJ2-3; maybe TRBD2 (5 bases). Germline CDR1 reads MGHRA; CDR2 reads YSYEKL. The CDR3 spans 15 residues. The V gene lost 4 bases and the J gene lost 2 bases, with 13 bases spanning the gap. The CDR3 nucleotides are TGCGCCAGCAGCCCACTAGGGCTTCCCACAGATACGCAGTATTTT. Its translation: CASSPLGLPTDTQYF.